The 13 T cell receptor beta chains below all came from one sample that was sequenced in a study of CD8 T cells in ankylosing spondylitis. TCRdb reprocessed the 5' RACE reads with MiXCR, giving one entry per CDR3 protein. The profile shows approximately 30,000 distinct CDR3 sequences, approximately 8% of them singletons. Sequencing was done on a sample of blood. The receptors come from a male donor with ankylosing spondylitis or in good health (not recorded which).

This clonotype came up a few times. The rearrangement uses TRBV28 and TRBJ1-6, with 8 bases that match TRBD1. The CDR3 contains 14 residues. The germline V gene has CDR1 MDHEN and CDR2 SYDVKM. V lost 5 bases, J lost 10 bases, and 7 bases stayed unmatched. The CDR3 DNA follows: TGTGCCAGCAGTATAGGACAGGGAGGGTCACCCCTCCACTTT. Translating gives CASSIGQGGSPLHF.

This clonotype was counted between two and nine times. The genes are TRBV29-1 and TRBJ2-1; the D is unclear. CDR1 is SQVTM and CDR2 is ANQGSEA in the germline V gene. The CDR3 has 11 residues. Trimming took 8 bases from V and 0 from J, leaving 5 bases between them. Here the CDR3 reads CSSSSYNEQFF. DNA for the CDR3: TGCAGCTCAAGCTCCTACAATGAGCAGTTCTTC.

V gene TRBV7-3 combines with J gene TRBJ2-3, with 10 bases matching TRBD2. This CDR3 spans 18 amino acids. The V gene end was trimmed by 2 bases and the J gene end by 4 bases; junction bases not matched to a gene: 12. The germline V gene has CDR1 SGHTA and CDR2 FQGTGA. CDR3 DNA sequence: TGTGCCAGCAGCTTACAGACCGGGACTAGCGCTAATTCAGATACGCAGTATTTT. Translation: CASSLQTGTSANSDTQYF.

The rearrangement joins TRBV7-2 to TRBJ2-1; 9 bases fit TRBD1. Germline V gives CDR1 SGHTA, CDR2 FQGNSA. The CDR3 consists of 14 residues. With 3 bases clipped from V and 6 bases from J, the junction kept 3 bases outside the gene matches. CDR3 DNA sequence: TGTGCCAGCAGCTTCAACAGGGGGCTCAATGAGCAGTTCTTC. Encoded protein: CASSFNRGLNEQFF.

The genes are TRBV6-9 and TRBJ1-2, with TRBD1 as a possible D gene (5 bases). Between the trimmed V and J ends, which lost 0 bases and 6 bases, there was a span of 23 bases. The CDR3 length is 18 residues. Germline CDR1 and CDR2: MNHGY and SVAAGI. CDR3 nucleotide sequence: TGTGCCAGCAGTTATTCCCGGAGGTCGGGGGTACCCTTCGATGGCTACACCTTC. Translation: CASSYSRRSGVPFDGYTF.

The rearrangement joins TRBV28 to TRBJ1-1; D remains ambiguous. V was trimmed by 1 base and J by 4 bases, leaving 13 bases between them. Germline CDR1 is MDHEN and CDR2 is SYDVKM. This CDR3 contains 15 residues. The CDR3 sequence is CASSLSGRRSTEAFF. The CDR3 bases are TGTGCCAGCAGTTTATCTGGGCGGCGAAGCACTGAAGCTTTCTTT.

This clonotype was counted a few times. The chain couples TRBV20-1 to TRBJ1-5; 8 bases are shared with TRBD1. Germline loops: CDR1 DFQATT, CDR2 SNEGSKA (reference sequence). V dropped 6 bases and J dropped 6; count of bases not matched to a gene: 10. The CDR3 loop spans 14 amino acids. CDR3 DNA: TGCAGTGCGAAGACAGGGGACGGTTTTCAGCCCCAGCATTTT. Translating gives CSAKTGDGFQPQHF.

CDR3 sequence reads: CSVEGGSNEQFF. The CDR3, as DNA: TGCAGCGTTGAAGGGGGGAGCAATGAGCAGTTCTTC. The V call is TRBV29-1, the J call TRBJ2-1; D could derive from TRBD1 or TRBD2 (5 bases each). Germline CDR1 SQVTM, CDR2 ANQGSEA. V lost 1 base and J 6 bases, leaving 7 bases between the germline ends. The length of the CDR3 is 12 residues.

This chain joins TRBV7-9 and TRBJ2-2; TRBD2 matches 12 bases. V dropped 5 bases and J dropped 6; count of bases not matched to a gene: 7. The CDR3 totals 16 residues. CDR1 is SEHNR and CDR2 is FQNEAQ in the germline V gene (reference sequence). The CDR3 nucleotides are TGTGCCAGCAGCGACCGCACTAGCGGGAGGTCCGGGGAGCTGTTTTTT. Protein: CASSDRTSGRSGELFF.

This clonotype has just a few counts. The V gene is TRBV12-3 or TRBV12-4, the J gene TRBJ2-4, with a weak D call TRBD2 (6 bases). Trimming pared 5 bases from V and 9 bases from J, leaving 14 bases between. CDR3 length equals 13 residues. The DNA for the CDR3 is TGTGCCAGCAGTGGGACTGACTTAGGCATTCAGTACTTC. Amino acids: CASSGTDLGIQYF.

This clonotype was seen a handful of times. The chain joins TRBV6-6 to TRBJ2-5; D not resolved. V gave up 4 bases and J gave up 5 bases, with 8 bases separating them. The germline V gene has CDR1 MNHNY and CDR2 SVGAGI (reference sequence). The CDR3 totals 12 residues. CDR3 region: CASSFGLETQYF. CDR3 bases: TGTGCCAGCAGTTTTGGGTTGGAGACCCAGTACTTC.

The gene calls are TRBV6-5 and TRBJ2-3, with 9 bases aligning to TRBD2. V shed 5 bases, J shed 4 bases, and the junction held 4 bases outside the gene matches. CDR1 is MNHEY, CDR2 SVGAGI, per germline. This CDR3 is built from 14 residues. The CDR3 nucleotides are TGTGCCAGCAGTATAGCGGGAGCGGCAGATACGCAGTATTTT. Encoded protein: CASSIAGAADTQYF.

This clonotype was seen a handful of times. The chain couples TRBV4-3 to TRBJ1-4, with 8 bases that match TRBD1. CDR1 and CDR2 (germline): LGHNA, YSLEER. Trimming at V came to 4 bases and at J to 6 bases, leaving 7 bases not matched to a gene. CDR3 length: 15 residues. CDR3 in DNA: TGCGCCAGCAGCCCCGACGGCAGGGGGCATGAAAAACTGTTTTTT. This encodes CASSPDGRGHEKLFF.